The source of this TCR beta chain is a study of blood T cell repertoires in COVID-19. Generated by immunoSEQ multiplex PCR, the TCRdb table keeps only in-frame clones and is missing some. The sample lists about 180,000 clones, approximately 85% occurring once. The germline gives CDR1 SGHNT, CDR2 YYREEE (reference sequence). The CDR3 is 15 amino acids. V shed 4 bases and J 10 bases; nucleotides not matched to a gene: 7. The chain uses TRBV5-4 and TRBJ2-1; 14 bases map to TRBD2. What was sequenced was PBMCs or T cells enriched from blood (not recorded which). The receptor was isolated from a man aged 35 to 55 who had recovered from COVID-19. DNA for the CDR3: TGTGCCAGCAGCCCCGGGACTAGCGGGAGTAGGGAGCAGTTCTTC. It specifies CASSPGTSGSREQFF.